This TCR beta chain derives from a study of T cell repertoires in cytomegalovirus infection (dated by TCRdb to the late 2010s). The study in broad terms: The HLA type of each donor mattered for the analysis, because public TCR beta signatures pointed to carriage of CMV infection along with the matching HLA type.

The CDR3 numbers 15 residues from cysteine through phenylalanine. Of all the DNA, just the CDR3 is kept, 45 bases in frame from base 1. CDR1 and CDR2, looked up from the germline V gene (reference sequence), are DFQATT and SNEGSKA. The trim is 7 bases for V and 5 bases for J, with a gap of 21 bases between the germline ends. Sequencing was performed on an Illumina HiSeq 1500. TCRdb's own reprocessing of the public reads used fastp at Q25 and MiXCR and kept productive beta chains. CDR3 protein sequences are deduplicated, and each keeps its most common genes and DNA. The sample records a few hundred thousand distinct CDR3 sequences, roughly 22% of which are singletons. Approximately 18% of the sample rests with the top ten. Worth noting for this clonotype: The antigen this receptor binds is unknown. Per-base qualities were not stored, and no clone one base away is much larger.

The research as a whole found: In both this cohort and an independent cohort of 352 donors, the cumulative frequency of public TCR beta family members distinguished carriers of CMV infection plus the relevant HLA type. The ex vivo response was dominated by HLA-C-restricted CMV-specific TCR beta clonotypes, and the single most frequent clonotype in two of eight donors was supplied by these HLA-C-restricted clonotypes.

The material sequenced was CD8+ T cells from PBMCs. The rearranged segments are TRBV20-1 and TRBJ2-1; TRBD1 is possibly the D segment (6 matching bases). The TCR originated in a human donor in good health (CMV status not recorded). Some clones in this sample may be carry-over from other donors' samples. The bases read TGCAGTGTCCCTTACCCCGGGACACCGAACAATGAGCAGTTCTTC. Its coded protein is CSVPYPGTPNNEQFF.